This T cell receptor (beta chain) was obtained from a study of cytomegalovirus exposure and HLA in healthy donors. Trimming left V 2 bases short and J 0 bases short, with 13 bases between. Germline V gives CDR1 LNHNV, CDR2 YYDKDF (reference sequence). CDR3 length: 16 residues. The PCR was carried out with 60 Vbeta primers and 13 Jbeta primers. Profiling relied on immunoSEQ multiplex PCR, and the TCRdb table lists in-frame clones only, not all of them. The table lists 120,000 or so clones, approximately 80% of them singletons, with roughly 4.5% in the top ten. The sequencing input was PBMCs. The V and J genes are TRBV15 and TRBJ2-5, with D possibly being TRBD2 (5 bases). The TCR originated in a man aged 45 to 65 in good health and CMV-seropositive. CDR3: CATSRRGGADQETQYF. DNA of the CDR3: TGTGCCACCAGCAGAAGAGGAGGAGCTGACCAAGAGACCCAGTACTTC. Together with reference TRBV15 and TRBJ2-5, the CDR3 gives the full variable domain: DAMVIQNPRYQVTQFGKPVTLSCSQTLNHNVMYWYQQKSSQAPKLLFHYYDKDFNNEADTPDNFQSRRPNTSFCFLDIRSPGLGDTAMYLCATSRRGGADQETQYFGPGTRLLVL.